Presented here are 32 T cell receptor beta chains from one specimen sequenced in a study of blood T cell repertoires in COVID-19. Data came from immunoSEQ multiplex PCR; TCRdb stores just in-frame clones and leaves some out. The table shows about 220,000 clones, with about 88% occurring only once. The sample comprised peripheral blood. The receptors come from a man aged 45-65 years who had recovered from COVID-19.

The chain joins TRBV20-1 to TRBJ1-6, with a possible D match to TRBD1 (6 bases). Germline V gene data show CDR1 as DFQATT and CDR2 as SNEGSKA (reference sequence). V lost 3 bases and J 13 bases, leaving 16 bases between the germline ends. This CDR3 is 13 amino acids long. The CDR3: CSASRQAESPLHF. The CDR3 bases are TGCAGTGCTAGTAGACAGGCTGAGTCCCCCCTCCACTTT.

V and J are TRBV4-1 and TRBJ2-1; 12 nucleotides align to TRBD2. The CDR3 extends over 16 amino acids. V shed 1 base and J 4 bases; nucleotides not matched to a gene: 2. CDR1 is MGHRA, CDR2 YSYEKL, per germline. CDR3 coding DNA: TGCGCCAGCAGCCAAGGTACTAGCGGGGGGTACAATGAGCAGTTCTTC. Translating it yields CASSQGTSGGYNEQFF.

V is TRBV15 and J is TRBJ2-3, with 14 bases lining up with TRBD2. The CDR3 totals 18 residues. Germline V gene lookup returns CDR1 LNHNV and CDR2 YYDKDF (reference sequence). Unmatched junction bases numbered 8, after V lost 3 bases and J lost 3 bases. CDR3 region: CATSRGGTSGSYTDTQYF. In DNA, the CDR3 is TGTGCCACCAGCAGGGGAGGGACTAGCGGGAGTTATACAGATACGCAGTATTTT.

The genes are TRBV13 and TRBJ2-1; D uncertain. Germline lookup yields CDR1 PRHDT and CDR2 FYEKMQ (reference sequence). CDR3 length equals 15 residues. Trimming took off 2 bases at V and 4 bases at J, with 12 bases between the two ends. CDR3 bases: TGTGCCAGCAGCTTAACGACCCAGGCTTACAATGAGCAGTTCTTC. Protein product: CASSLTTQAYNEQFF. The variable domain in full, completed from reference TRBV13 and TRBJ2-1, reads AAGVIQSPRHLIKEKRETATLKCYPIPRHDTVYWYQQGPGQDPQFLISFYEKMQSDKGSIPDRFSAQQFSDYHSELNMSSLELGDSALYFCASSLTTQAYNEQFFGPGTRLTVL.

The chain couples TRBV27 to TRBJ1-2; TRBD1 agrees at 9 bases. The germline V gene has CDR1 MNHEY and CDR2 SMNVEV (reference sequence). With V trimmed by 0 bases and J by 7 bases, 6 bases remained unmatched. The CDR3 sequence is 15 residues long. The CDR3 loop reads CASSLSRGQGGGYTF. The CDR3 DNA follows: TGTGCCAGCAGTTTATCACGGGGACAGGGCGGTGGCTACACCTTC.

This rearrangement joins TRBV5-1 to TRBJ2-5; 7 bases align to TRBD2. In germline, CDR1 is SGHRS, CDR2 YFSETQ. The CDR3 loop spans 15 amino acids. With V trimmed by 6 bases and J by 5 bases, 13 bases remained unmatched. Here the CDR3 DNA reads TGCGCCAGCACCCCTCTAGCGGTAGATCCCGAGACCCAGTACTTC. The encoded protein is CASTPLAVDPETQYF.

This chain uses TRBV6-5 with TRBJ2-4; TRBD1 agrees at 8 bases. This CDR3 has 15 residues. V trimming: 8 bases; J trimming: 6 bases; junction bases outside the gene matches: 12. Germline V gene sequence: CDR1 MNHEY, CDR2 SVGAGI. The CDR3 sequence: CASGFRDRLVNIQYF. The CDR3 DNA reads TGTGCCAGCGGGTTCAGGGACAGGTTGGTAAACATTCAGTACTTC.

The DNA for the CDR3 is TGCGCCAGCAGCCACGGGACTAGCGTCTACGAGCAGTACTTC. Its protein is CASSHGTSVYEQYF. The V call is TRBV4-1, the J call TRBJ2-7, with 10 nucleotides matching TRBD2. The CDR3 runs 14 residues. Unmatched junction bases numbered 2, after V lost 3 bases and J lost 3 bases. Looked up from germline, CDR1 is MGHRA and CDR2 is YSYEKL.

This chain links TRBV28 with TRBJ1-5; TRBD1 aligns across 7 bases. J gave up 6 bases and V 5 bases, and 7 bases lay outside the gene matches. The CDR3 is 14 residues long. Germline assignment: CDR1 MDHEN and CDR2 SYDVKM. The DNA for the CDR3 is TGTGCCAGCAGTCAAGACAGGGTACGTCAGCCCCAGCATTTT. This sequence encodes CASSQDRVRQPQHF.

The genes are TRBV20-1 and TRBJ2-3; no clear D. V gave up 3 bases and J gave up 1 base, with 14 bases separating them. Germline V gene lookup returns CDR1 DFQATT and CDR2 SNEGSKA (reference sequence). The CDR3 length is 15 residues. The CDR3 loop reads CSASRQRGGTDTQYF. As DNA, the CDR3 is TGCAGTGCTAGTCGCCAACGTGGAGGCACAGATACGCAGTATTTT.

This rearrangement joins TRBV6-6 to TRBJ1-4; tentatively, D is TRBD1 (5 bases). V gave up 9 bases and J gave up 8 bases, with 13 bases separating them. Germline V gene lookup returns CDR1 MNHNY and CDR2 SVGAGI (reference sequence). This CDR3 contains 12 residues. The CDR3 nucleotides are TGTGCCAGAGGGGTATCCGGGGAAAAACTGTTTTTT. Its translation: CARGVSGEKLFF.

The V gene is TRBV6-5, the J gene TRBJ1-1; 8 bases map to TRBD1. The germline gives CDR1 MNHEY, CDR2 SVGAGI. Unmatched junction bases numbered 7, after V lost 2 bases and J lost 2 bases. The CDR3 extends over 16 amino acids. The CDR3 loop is CASSYPPGQANTEAFF. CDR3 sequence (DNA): TGTGCCAGCAGTTACCCCCCGGGACAGGCCAACACTGAAGCTTTCTTT.

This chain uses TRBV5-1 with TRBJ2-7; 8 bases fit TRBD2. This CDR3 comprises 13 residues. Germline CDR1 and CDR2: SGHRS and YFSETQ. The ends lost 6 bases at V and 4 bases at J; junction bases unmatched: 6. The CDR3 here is CASIREGPYEQYF. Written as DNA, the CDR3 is TGCGCCAGCATACGGGAGGGCCCTTACGAGCAGTACTTC.

The CDR3 here is CASSYSGLAEGNEQYF. The DNA of the CDR3 is TGTGCCAGCAGTTACTCAGGACTAGCGGAAGGGAACGAGCAGTACTTC. V and J are TRBV6-7 and TRBJ2-7, with TRBD2 matching 10 bases. TRBV6-7 counts as an open reading frame of uncertain function. The CDR3 consists of 16 residues. With V trimmed by 0 bases and J by 5 bases, 7 bases remained unmatched.

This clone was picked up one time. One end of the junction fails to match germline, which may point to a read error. Written as DNA, the CDR3 is TGTGCCAGCAGATTGGACAGGGGGGTTCCCGGGGAGCTGTTTTTT. Protein product: CASRLDRGVPGELFF. The gene calls are TRBV5-8 and TRBJ2-2, with 10 nucleotides matching TRBD1. CDR3 size: 15 residues. CDR1 and CDR2 from the germline V gene are SGHTS and YDEGEE.

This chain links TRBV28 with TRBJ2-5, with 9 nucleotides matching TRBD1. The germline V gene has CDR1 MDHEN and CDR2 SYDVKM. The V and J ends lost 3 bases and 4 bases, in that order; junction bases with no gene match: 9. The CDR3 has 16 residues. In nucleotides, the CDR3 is TGTGCCAGCAGTTTCTCGGGACAGGGTAGCGGAGAGACCCAGTACTTC. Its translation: CASSFSGQGSGETQYF.

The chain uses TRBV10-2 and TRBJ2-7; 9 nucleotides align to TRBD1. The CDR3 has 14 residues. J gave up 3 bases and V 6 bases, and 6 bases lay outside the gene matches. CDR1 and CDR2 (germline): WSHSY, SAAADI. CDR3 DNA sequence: TGCGCCAGCAGGGTGGACAGGGGATTCTACGAGCAGTACTTC. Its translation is CASRVDRGFYEQYF.

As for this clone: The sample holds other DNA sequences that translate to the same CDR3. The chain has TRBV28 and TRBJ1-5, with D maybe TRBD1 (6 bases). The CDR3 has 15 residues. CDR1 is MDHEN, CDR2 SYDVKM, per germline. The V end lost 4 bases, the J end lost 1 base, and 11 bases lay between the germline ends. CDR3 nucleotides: TGTGCCAGCAGTTCCAGGGGAGTGAGCAATCAGCCCCAGCATTTT. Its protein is CASSSRGVSNQPQHF.

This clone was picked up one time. In DNA, the CDR3 is TGCGCCAGCAGCCCGGGGGGGTCCACTGAAGCTTTCTTT. Its protein is CASSPGGSTEAFF. V gene TRBV5-1 combines with J gene TRBJ1-1; TRBD1 might be the D (5 bases). Germline V gene lookup returns CDR1 SGHRS and CDR2 YFSETQ. This CDR3 contains 13 residues. With 4 bases removed from V and 4 bases from J, the gap between germline ends came to 11 bases.

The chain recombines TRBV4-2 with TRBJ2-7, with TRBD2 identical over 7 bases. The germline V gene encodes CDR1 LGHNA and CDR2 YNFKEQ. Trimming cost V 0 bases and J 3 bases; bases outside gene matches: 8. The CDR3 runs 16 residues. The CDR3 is CASSQDWEGRFYEQYF. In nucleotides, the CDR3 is TGTGCCAGCAGCCAAGACTGGGAGGGGAGGTTCTACGAGCAGTACTTC.

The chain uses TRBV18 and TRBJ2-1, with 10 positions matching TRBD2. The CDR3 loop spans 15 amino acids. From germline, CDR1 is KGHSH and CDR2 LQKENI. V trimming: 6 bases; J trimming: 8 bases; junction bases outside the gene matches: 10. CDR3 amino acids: CASSRGLAVWDEQFF. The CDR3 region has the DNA TGTGCCAGCTCCCGCGGACTAGCGGTCTGGGATGAGCAGTTCTTC.

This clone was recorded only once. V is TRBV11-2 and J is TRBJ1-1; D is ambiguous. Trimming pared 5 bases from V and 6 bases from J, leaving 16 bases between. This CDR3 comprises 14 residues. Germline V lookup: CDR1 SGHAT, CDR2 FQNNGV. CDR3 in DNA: TGTGCCAGCAGCACCGAGGGATTGGGAGCTGAAGCTTTCTTT. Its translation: CASSTEGLGAEAFF.

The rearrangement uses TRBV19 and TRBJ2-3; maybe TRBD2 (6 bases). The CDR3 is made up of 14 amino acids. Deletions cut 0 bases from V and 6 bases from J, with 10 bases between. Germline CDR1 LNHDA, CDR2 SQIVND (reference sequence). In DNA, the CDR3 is TGTGCCAGTAGTATAGATCCGGGGAGGGATACGCAGTATTTT. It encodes CASSIDPGRDTQYF.

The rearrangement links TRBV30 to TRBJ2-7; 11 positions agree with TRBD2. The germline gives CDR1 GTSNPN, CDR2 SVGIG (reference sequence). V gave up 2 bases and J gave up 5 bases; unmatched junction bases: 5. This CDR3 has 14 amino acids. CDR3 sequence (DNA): TGTGCCTGGAGTTGGAGGACTAGCGGGCACGAGCAGTACTTC. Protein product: CAWSWRTSGHEQYF.

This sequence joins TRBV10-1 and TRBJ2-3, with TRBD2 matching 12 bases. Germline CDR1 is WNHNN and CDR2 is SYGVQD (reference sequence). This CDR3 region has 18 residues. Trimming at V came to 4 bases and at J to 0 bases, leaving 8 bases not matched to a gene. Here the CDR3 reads CASSGSGLAGLSTDTQYF. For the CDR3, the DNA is TGCGCCAGCAGTGGCTCGGGACTAGCGGGCCTAAGCACAGATACGCAGTATTTT.

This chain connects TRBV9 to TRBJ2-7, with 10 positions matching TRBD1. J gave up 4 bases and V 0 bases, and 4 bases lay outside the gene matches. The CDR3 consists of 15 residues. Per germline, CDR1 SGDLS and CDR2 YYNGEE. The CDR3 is CASSVETGGRYEQYF. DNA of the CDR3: TGTGCCAGCAGCGTAGAGACAGGGGGCCGATACGAGCAGTACTTC.

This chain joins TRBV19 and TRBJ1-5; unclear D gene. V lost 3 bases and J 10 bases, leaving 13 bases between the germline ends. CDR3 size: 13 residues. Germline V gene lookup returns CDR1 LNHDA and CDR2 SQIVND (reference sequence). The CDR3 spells CASSITENAPQHF. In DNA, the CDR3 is TGTGCCAGTAGTATTACAGAGAATGCCCCCCAGCATTTT.

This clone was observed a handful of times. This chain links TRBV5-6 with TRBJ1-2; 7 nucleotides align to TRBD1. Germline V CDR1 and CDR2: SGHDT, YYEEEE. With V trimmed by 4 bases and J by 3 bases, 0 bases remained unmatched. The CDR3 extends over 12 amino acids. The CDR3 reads CASSQGDYGYTF. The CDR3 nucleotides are TGTGCCAGCAGCCAGGGGGACTATGGCTACACCTTC.

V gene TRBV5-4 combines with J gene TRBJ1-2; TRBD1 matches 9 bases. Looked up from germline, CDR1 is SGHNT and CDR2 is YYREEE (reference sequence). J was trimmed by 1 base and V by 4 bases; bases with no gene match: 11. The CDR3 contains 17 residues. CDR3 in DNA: TGTGCCAGCAGCGCCGGAACAGGGGGCTATAGTAACTATGGCTACACCTTC. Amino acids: CASSAGTGGYSNYGYTF. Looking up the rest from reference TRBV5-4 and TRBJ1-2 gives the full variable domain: ETGVTQSPTHLIKTRGQQVTLRCSSQSGHNTVSWYQQALGQGPQFIFQYYREEENGRGNFPPRFSGLQFPNYSSELNVNALELDDSALYLCASSAGTGGYSNYGYTFGSGTRLTVV.

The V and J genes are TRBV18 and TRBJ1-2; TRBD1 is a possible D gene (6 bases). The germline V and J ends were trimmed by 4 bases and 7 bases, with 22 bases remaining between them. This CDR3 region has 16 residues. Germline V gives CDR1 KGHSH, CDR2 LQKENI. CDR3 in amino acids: CASSLTAPGTTPGYTF. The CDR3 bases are TGTGCCAGCTCACTGACGGCGCCCGGGACAACCCCTGGCTACACCTTC.

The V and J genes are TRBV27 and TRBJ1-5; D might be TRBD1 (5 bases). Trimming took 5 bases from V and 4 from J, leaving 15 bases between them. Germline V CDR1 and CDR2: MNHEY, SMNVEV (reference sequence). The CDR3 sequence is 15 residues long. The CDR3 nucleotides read TGTGCCAGCAGTCTAGACAGTGTCCCTAATCAGCCCCAGCATTTT. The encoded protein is CASSLDSVPNQPQHF.

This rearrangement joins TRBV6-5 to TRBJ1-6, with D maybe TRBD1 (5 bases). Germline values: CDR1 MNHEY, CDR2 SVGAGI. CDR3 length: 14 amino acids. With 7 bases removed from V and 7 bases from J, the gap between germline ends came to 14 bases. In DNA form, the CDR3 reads TGTGCCAGCAAAATCGGAGGGGTAAATTCACCCCTCCACTTT. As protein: CASKIGGVNSPLHF.